This TCR beta chain was identified during a study of blood T cell repertoires in COVID-19 (dated by TCRdb to about 2020). The study in broad terms: Samples from collaborators originated in the United States, Italy and Spain and spanned both the acute and convalescent phases of COVID-19. HLA class I and class II types, where available, came from metadata supplied by the sample provider rather than from assay-based typing. A freely available public database, intended as a resource for researchers studying the immune response to SARS-CoV-2, is where the repertoires were released. The prospective study material was composed of cDNA or gDNA derived from T cells, B-cell-depleted T cells, or PBMCs. Deeply sampled blood TCRbeta repertoires from subjects exposed to, actively infected with, or recovered from COVID-19 were included in the dataset. Samples came from the ongoing ImmuneRACE study (first 160 participants) plus 1,254 subjects from 6 global collaborators. The sample metadata nearly always contained a de-identified subject ID, COVID-19 status, age in years and sex. Overall results and qualifications from the work: How much clinical and demographic metadata was included differed by source and by participant, and the metadata was provided uncurated.

Between the V and J ends, shortened by 1 base and 3 bases respectively, the junction contains 10 bases. CDR1 and CDR2 were assigned from the germline V gene (reference sequence) as SEHNR and FQNEAQ. The CDR3 runs 16 residues from the cysteine to the phenylalanine. The sequence is cut down to CDR3 DNA, 48 bases in frame from base 1. As concerns this clone: Its antigen is currently not known. Base qualities are missing; no much larger clone stands one base away.

Whole blood was collected in K2EDTA tubes by collaborating institutions according to the institutions' own protocols. Collaborator samples were shipped for TCRbeta analysis as frozen whole blood, isolated PBMCs, or DNA extracted from either sample type. TCRbeta CDR3 regions were amplified from genomic DNA using the immunoSEQ Assay, a bias-controlled multiplex PCR. Regarding the original processing steps: The number of nucleated cells in each sample was estimated from the amplification of reference gene primers within the assay. To quantify the absolute abundance of each unique TCRbeta CDR3 rearrangement, sequence reads were collapsed and filtered. For each sample, productive Simpson clonality was calculated as the square root of Simpson's diversity index over productive rearrangements. The clones in this table, taken by TCRdb from immuneACCESS, are in-frame only. Not every clone is retained; where verified, under half of the shortfall comes from an unresolved V gene, and the cause of the rest is unknown. That table gives V, J and clone size, and the DNA gave D and trimming. Within this sample are fewer than 150,000 clones, with over 70% of them counted one time only. The ten largest clonotypes hold about a fifth of the sample.

This sequence uses TRBV7-9 and TRBJ1-6; the D gene cannot be named for sure. The sample was peripheral blood. The sequence derives from a man at least 80 years old with acute or convalescent COVID-19. The CDR3 here reads CASSLVGVLYNSPLHF. The DNA sequence follows: TGTGCCAGCAGCTTAGTGGGAGTTCTCTATAATTCACCCCTCCACTTT.